This T cell receptor beta chain originates from a study of regulatory T cells in long-lasting Graves disease. The CDR3 extends over 15 amino acids. Germline V lookup: CDR1 MNHEY, CDR2 SVGAGI. V shed 2 bases and J shed 5 bases, with 15 bases lying between them. Time point specified: newly diagnosed GD, antithyroid drugs for less than 3 months. Extracted PBMC RNA gave rise to the TCR library. This clonotype was seen many times. Library construction for TCR beta used iRepertoire HTBI primers and Arm-PCR of CDR3 regions. Via MiXCR, TCRdb re-called the multiplex PCR reads, giving one row per CDR3 protein. This repertoire shows about 430,000 distinct CDR3 sequences, approximately 16% found once; its top ten account for approximately 7.8%. These data also formed part of another study, on T cells in Graves' hyperthyroidism and ophthalmopathy.

The sample in question was peripheral blood mononuclear cells (PBMCs), obtained at new diagnosis, from a patient treated with antithyroid drugs. V and J are TRBV6-5 and TRBJ1-2; possibly TRBD1 for D (5 bases). The source of this sequence is a middle-aged woman with Graves disease. CDR3 residues: CASSYTGRGGYGYTF. CDR3 in DNA: TGTGCCAGCAGTTACACGGGACGTGGGGGGTATGGCTACACCTTC.